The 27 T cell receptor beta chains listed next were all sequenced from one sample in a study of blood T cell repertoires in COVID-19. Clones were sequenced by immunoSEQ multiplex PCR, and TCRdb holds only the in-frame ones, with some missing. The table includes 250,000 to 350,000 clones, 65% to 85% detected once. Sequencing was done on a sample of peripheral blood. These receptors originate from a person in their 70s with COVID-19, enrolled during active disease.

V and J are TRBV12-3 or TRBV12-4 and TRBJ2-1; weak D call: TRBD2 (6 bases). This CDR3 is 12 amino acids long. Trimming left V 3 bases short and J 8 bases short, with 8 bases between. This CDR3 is CASSLGGDEQFF. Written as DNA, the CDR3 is TGTGCCAGCAGTTTGGGGGGAGATGAGCAGTTCTTC.

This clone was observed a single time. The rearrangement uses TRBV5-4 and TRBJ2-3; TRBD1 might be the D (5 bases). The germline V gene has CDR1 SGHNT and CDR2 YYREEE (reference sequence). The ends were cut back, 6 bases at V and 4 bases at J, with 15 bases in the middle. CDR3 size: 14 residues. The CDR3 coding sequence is TGTGCCAGCACGGATGGGCAGGGATCAGATACGCAGTATTTT. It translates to CASTDGQGSDTQYF. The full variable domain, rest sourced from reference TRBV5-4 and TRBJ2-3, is ETGVTQSPTHLIKTRGQQVTLRCSSQSGHNTVSWYQQALGQGPQFIFQYYREEENGRGNFPPRFSGLQFPNYSSELNVNALELDDSALYLCASTDGQGSDTQYFGPGTRLTVL.

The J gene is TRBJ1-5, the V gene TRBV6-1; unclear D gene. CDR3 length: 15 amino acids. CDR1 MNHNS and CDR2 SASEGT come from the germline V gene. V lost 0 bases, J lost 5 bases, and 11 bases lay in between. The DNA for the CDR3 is TGTGCCAGCAGTGAAGCCCCCGCGCGCCATCAGCCCCAGCATTTT. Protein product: CASSEAPARHQPQHF.

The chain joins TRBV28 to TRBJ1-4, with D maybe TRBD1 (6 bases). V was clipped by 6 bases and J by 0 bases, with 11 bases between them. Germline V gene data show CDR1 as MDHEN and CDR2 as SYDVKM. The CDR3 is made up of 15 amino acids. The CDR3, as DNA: TGTGCCAGCAGCCACAGGGAAGCAACTAATGAAAAACTGTTTTTT. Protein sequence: CASSHREATNEKLFF.

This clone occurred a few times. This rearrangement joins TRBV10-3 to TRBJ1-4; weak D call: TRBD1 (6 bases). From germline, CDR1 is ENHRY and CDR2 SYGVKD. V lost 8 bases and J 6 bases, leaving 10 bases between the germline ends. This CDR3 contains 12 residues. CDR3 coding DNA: TGTGCCATCGGAGAGGGGGATGAAAAACTGTTTTTT. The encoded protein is CAIGEGDEKLFF.

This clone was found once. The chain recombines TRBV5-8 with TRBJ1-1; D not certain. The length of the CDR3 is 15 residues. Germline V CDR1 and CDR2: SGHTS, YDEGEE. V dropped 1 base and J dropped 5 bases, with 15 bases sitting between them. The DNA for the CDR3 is TGTGCCAGCAGCTTGTACGGGCGGGTGGAGACTGAAGCTTTCTTT. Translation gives CASSLYGRVETEAFF.

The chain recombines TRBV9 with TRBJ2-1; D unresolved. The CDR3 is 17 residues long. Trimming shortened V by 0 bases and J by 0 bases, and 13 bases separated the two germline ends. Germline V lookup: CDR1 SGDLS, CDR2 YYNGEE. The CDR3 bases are TGTGCCAGCAGCGTAGGTCTGGCCACCTCCTCCTACAATGAGCAGTTCTTC. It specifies CASSVGLATSSYNEQFF.

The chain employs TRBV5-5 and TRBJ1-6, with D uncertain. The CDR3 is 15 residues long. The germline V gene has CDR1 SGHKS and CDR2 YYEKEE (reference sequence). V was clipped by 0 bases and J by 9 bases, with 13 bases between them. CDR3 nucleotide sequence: TGTGCCAGCAGCTTGGACTTCGAGGCTACTTCACCCCTCCACTTT. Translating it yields CASSLDFEATSPLHF. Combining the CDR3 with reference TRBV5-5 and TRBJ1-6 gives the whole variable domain DAGVTQSPTHLIKTRGQQVTLRCSPISGHKSVSWYQQVLGQGPQFIFQYYEKEERGRGNFPDRFSARQFPNYSSELNVNALLLGDSALYLCASSLDFEATSPLHFGNGTRLTVT.

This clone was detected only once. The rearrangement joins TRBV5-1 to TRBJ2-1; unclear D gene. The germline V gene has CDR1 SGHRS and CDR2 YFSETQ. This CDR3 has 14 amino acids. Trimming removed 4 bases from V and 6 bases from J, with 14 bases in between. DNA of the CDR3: TGCGCCAGCAGCCCAACGACTGGCCCCAATGAGCAGTTCTTC. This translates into CASSPTTGPNEQFF.

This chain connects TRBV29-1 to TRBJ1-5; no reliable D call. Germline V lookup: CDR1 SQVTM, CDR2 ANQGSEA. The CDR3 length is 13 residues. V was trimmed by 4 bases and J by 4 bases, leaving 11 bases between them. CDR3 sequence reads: CSVGAAANQPQHF. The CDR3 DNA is TGCAGCGTTGGTGCGGCAGCAAATCAGCCCCAGCATTTT.

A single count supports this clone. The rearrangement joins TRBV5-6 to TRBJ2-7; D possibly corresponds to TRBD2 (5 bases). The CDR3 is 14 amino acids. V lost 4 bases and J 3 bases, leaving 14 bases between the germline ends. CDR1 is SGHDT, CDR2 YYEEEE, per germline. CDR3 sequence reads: CASSPGLTDYEQYF. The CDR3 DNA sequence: TGTGCCAGCAGCCCCGGACTTACCGACTACGAGCAGTACTTC.

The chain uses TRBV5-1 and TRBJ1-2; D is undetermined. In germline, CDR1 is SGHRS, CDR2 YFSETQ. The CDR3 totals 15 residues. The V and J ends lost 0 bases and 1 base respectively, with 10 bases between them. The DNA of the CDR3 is TGCGCCAGCAGCTTGGAGCAGGCCGATAACTATGGCTACACCTTC. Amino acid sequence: CASSLEQADNYGYTF.

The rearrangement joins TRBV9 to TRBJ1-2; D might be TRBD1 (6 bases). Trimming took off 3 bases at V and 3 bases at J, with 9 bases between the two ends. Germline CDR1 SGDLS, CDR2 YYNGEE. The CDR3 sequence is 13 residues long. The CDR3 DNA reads TGTGCCAGCAGCGCAGGGGTTGACTATGGCTACACCTTC. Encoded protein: CASSAGVDYGYTF.

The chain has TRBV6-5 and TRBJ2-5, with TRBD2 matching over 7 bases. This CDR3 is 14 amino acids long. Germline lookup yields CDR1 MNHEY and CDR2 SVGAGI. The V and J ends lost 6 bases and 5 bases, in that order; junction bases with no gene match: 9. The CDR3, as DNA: TGTGCCAGCAGCCAGGACTGGGGGGGGGAGACCCAGTACTTC. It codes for CASSQDWGGETQYF.

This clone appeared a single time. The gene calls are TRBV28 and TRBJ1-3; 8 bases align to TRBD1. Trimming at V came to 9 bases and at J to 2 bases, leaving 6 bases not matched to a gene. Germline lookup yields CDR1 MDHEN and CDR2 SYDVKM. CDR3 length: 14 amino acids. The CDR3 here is CASRKQGAGNTIYF. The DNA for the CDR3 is TGTGCCAGTAGAAAACAGGGGGCTGGAAACACCATATATTTT.

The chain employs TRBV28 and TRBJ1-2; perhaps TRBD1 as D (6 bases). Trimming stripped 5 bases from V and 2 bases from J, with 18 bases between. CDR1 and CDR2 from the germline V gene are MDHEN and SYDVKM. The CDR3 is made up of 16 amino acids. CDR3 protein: CASSAATGGQNYGYTF. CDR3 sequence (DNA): TGTGCCAGCAGTGCAGCAACAGGAGGACAGAACTATGGCTACACCTTC.

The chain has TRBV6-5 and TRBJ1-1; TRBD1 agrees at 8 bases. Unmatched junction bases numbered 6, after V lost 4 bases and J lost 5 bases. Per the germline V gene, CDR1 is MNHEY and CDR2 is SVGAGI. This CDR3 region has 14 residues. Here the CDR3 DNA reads TGTGCCAGCAGTTTGAACAGGGGGAGAACTGAAGCTTTCTTT. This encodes CASSLNRGRTEAFF.

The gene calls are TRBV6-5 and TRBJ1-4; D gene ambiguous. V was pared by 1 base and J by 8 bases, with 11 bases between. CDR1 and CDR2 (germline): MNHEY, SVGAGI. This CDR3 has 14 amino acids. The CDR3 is CASSYLEVGEKLFF. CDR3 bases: TGTGCCAGCAGTTACTTGGAGGTGGGCGAAAAACTGTTTTTT.

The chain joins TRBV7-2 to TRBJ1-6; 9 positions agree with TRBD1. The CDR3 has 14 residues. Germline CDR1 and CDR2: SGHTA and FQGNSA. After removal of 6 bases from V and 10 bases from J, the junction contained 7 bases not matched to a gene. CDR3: CASSPGTGRSPLHF. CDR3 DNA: TGTGCCAGCAGTCCGGGGACAGGGAGGTCACCCCTCCACTTT.

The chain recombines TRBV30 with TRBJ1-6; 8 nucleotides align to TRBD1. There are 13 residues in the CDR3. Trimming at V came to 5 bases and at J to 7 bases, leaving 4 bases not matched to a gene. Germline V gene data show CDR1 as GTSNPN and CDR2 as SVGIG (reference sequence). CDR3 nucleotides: TGTGCCTGGGTGGACAGGGCAAATTCACCCCTCCACTTT. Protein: CAWVDRANSPLHF. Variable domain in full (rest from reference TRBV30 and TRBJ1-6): SQTIHQWPATLVQPVGSPLSLECTVEGTSNPNLYWYRQAAGRGLQLLFYSVGIGQISSEVPQNLSASRPQDRQFILSSKKLLLSDSGFYLCAWVDRANSPLHFGNGTRLTVT.

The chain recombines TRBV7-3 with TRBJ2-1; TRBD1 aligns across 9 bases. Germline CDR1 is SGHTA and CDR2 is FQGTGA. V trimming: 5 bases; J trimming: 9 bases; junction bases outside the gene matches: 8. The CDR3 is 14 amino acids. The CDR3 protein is CASSRDRAFGEQFF. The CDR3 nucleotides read TGTGCCAGCAGCCGGGACAGGGCGTTCGGTGAGCAGTTCTTC.

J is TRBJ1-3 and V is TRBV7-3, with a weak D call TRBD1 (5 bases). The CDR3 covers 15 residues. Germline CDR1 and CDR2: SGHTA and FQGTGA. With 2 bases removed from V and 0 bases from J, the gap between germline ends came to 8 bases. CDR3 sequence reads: CASSLDSNSGNTIYF. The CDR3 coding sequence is TGTGCCAGCAGCTTAGACAGCAACTCTGGAAACACCATATATTTT.

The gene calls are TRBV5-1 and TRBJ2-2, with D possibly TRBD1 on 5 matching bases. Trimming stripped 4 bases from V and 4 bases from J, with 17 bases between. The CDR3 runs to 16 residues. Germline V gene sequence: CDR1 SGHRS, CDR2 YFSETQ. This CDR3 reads CASSRQGTQGTGELFF. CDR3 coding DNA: TGCGCCAGCAGCAGGCAGGGAACCCAGGGCACCGGGGAGCTGTTTTTT. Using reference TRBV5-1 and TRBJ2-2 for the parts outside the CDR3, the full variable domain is KAGVTQTPRYLIKTRGQQVTLSCSPISGHRSVSWYQQTPGQGLQFLFEYFSETQRNKGNFPGRFSGRQFSNSRSEMNVSTLELGDSALYLCASSRQGTQGTGELFFGEGSRLTVL.

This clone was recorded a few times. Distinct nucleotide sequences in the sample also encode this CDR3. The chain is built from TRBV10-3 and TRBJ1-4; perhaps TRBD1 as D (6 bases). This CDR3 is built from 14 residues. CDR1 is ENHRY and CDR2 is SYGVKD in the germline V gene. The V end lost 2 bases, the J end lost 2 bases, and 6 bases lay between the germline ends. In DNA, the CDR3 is TGTGCCATCAGTGAGAGGGGGACTAATGAAAAACTGTTTTTT. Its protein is CAISERGTNEKLFF.

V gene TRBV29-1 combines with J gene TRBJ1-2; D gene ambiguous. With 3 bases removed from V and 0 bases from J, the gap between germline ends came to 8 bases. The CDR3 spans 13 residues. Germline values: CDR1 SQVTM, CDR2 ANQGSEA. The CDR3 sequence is CSVEVTANYGYTF. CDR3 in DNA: TGCAGCGTTGAGGTAACAGCTAACTATGGCTACACCTTC.

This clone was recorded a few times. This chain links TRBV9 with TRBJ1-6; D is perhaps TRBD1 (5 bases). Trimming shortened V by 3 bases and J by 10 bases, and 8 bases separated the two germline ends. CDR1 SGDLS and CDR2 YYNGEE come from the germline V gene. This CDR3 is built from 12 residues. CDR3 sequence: CASSGQGSPLHF. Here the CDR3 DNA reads TGTGCCAGCAGCGGTCAGGGATCACCCCTCCACTTT.

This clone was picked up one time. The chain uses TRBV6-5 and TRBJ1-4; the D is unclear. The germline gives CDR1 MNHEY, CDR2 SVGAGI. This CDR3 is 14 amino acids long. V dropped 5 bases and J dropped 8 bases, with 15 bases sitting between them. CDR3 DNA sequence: TGTGCCAGCAGTCTCAAACCTGCCACAGAAAAACTGTTTTTT. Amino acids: CASSLKPATEKLFF.